This entry lists 2 T cell receptor beta chains sequenced from one sample in a study of vaccination effects on CD4 cells after COVID-19. Measured with immunoSEQ multiplex PCR; TCRdb has only the in-frame clones, and not every one. The sample holds more than 20,000 clones; 65% to 80% are singletons and the top ten take roughly a fifth. These receptors' antigens are unknown. Before any sequencing was done, the ViraFEST assay used viral peptide pools to expand antigen-specific CD4+ T cells. An approximately 10-day culture period preceded the isolation of CD4+ T cells. Their SARS-CoV-2 infection, verified by PCR, occurred between March and December 2020. This specimen consisted of CD4+ T cells from PBMCs cultured with HCoV-NL63 spike peptides, obtained before COVID-19 vaccination. The origin of the receptors is a human donor who had a prior SARS-CoV-2 infection.

The chain couples TRBV9 to TRBJ1-2; 9 bases map to TRBD1. This CDR3 has 14 residues. Germline V gives CDR1 SGDLS, CDR2 YYNGEE. The V gene end was trimmed by 3 bases and the J gene end by 3 bases; junction bases not matched to a gene: 3. The CDR3 loop is CASSGGQGYYGYTF. The CDR3 nucleotides are TGTGCCAGCAGCGGGGGACAGGGATACTATGGCTACACCTTC.

This chain uses TRBV9 with TRBJ1-5; a weak D match, TRBD1 (5 bases). The V end lost 4 bases, the J end lost 4 bases, and 9 bases lay between the germline ends. The CDR3 sequence is 13 residues long. Germline CDR1 and CDR2: SGDLS and YYNGEE. DNA for the CDR3: TGTGCCAGCAGCTTCGGGGGGAATCAGCCCCAGCATTTT. It yields the protein CASSFGGNQPQHF.